The T cell receptor beta chain under discussion was sequenced for a study of blood T cells in healthy people across ages (dated by TCRdb to between 2014 and 2016). As for the study more broadly: Template switching captured roughly one uniquely barcoded TCR beta cDNA molecule per two T cells in model experiments. To track age-related changes in TCR beta repertoire diversity, the study relied on deep sequencing normalized with unique cDNA molecular identifiers. Donors were grouped into four age groups: young (average approximately 16 years), middle-aged (39), aged (over 55) and long-lived (approximately 82). To avoid experimental bias, donors of different ages were randomly spread across the sequencing lanes. The study analyzed two additional independent replicas of 1 million unique cDNA reads from the same blood draw for two donors, one aged 18 to 29 and one aged 80 or older. Broad study findings and their caveats: Because donor CMV infection status was unknown, age-related changes in expanded clonotypes were potentially confounded. As age increased, observed TCR beta diversity per million T cells dropped in a roughly linear way, and a significant reduction was already evident by age roughly 40. Estimates of total diversity based on one million sequenced T cells were considered lower bounds and underestimates. The percentage of naive T cells measured by flow cytometry correlated strongly with observed TCR beta diversity. Compared with the aged group, more naive CD4+ T cells, fewer expanded clones and increased TCR diversity were shown by the long-lived group, suggesting age selection. Bulk unsorted PBMC profiling prevented conclusive comparison of naive and antigen-experienced compartments.

Donors were a few dozen systemically healthy Caucasian individuals from Russia aged 6 to 90 years. Ten milliliters of peripheral blood were collected from each donor into EDTA-treated Vacutainer tubes. PBMCs were isolated by Ficoll-Paque density-gradient centrifugation, with at least 7 million obtained per sample. Total RNA, at least 6 micrograms per sample, was extracted from PBMCs with Trizol reagent. For every donor, an aliquot of PBMCs went through flow cytometry to measure the percentages of naive CD45RAhigh/CD27high T cells. The library was prepared using 5' RACE. Sequencing instrument: Illumina HiSeq 2500. The second PCR ran for roughly 6 to 11 cycles and used a J-beta primer mix along with a sample-barcoded 5' primer. A unique molecular identifier was introduced onto each TCR beta cDNA molecule by a template-switch 5' adaptor carrying 12 random nucleotides. At least 2.5 million CDR3-containing paired-end reads were obtained from each sample. First-strand cDNA synthesis was performed from all RNA using the Mint cDNA synthesis kit, with priming by a TRBC-specific oligonucleotide. Following uracil-DNA glycosylase treatment, a first 18-cycle PCR with universal primers M1SS and BC2_uni_R was performed on all cDNA. The published analysis was carried out like this. For normalization, 1 million high-quality reads were randomly selected from each sample, with every read carrying a distinct molecular identifier. Instead of being binned into consensus sequences, reads with shared molecular identifiers were discarded. MiTCR, run with a Q25 quality threshold and the strictest error-elimination algorithm, handled CDR3 identification, clonotype clustering and error correction. Lower-bound total TCR beta diversity was estimated with a nonparametric unseen species model using Euler transformation. The public reads were reprocessed in TCRdb via fastp at Q25 and MiXCR, keeping in-frame beta chains. Every distinct CDR3 protein forms one entry, paired with its most common genes and DNA. TCRdb's processing, not the study's, gives the V and J calls here. The table for this sample lists roughly 700,000 distinct CDR3 sequences; approximately 50% of them were counted only once. Roughly 30% of the sample goes to the ten largest clones.

V lost 2 bases and J lost 0 bases; the stretch between them is 14 bases long. The CDR3 sequence holds 16 residues, the cysteine and phenylalanine included. The kept DNA is CDR3 alone, 48 bases in frame from the first base. CDR1 SGDLS and CDR2 YYNGEE were looked up in the germline V gene. This clonotype was seen more than once but under ten times. Its antigen is not yet known. No base-level quality is on record; no much larger clone is a single base apart. The receptor was derived from a woman aged 55-69 years in good health. What was sequenced was blood. Here the chain combines TRBV9 and TRBJ1-2; the D gene is perhaps TRBD1, from 5 matching bases. For the CDR3, the sequence is CASSVGPGAANYGYTF. The DNA sequence follows: TGTGCCAGCAGCGTTGGACCCGGGGCAGCTAACTATGGCTACACCTTC.